By share, the clone carrying this T cell receptor beta chain ranks as medium-sized. The CDR3 spans 15 residues. Germline loops: CDR1 SGHRS, CDR2 YFSETQ. Unmatched junction bases numbered 11, after V lost 6 bases and J lost 3 bases. Tregs were sorted as CD4+CD25+CD127-/low cells. TCRdb itself ran the 5' RACE reads through MiXCR, one entry per CDR3 protein. The data contain some 10,000 distinct CDR3 sequences, approximately 17% of them singletons. This clonotype was obtained from a female donor with breast cancer. The chain uses TRBV5-1 and TRBJ1-1; 7 bases line up with TRBD1. Sequenced: Tregs sorted from a lymph node. The CDR3 bases are TGCGCCAGCATGCCCGGGACAGAGGCGGACACTGAAGCTTTCTTT. Translating it yields CASMPGTEADTEAFF.